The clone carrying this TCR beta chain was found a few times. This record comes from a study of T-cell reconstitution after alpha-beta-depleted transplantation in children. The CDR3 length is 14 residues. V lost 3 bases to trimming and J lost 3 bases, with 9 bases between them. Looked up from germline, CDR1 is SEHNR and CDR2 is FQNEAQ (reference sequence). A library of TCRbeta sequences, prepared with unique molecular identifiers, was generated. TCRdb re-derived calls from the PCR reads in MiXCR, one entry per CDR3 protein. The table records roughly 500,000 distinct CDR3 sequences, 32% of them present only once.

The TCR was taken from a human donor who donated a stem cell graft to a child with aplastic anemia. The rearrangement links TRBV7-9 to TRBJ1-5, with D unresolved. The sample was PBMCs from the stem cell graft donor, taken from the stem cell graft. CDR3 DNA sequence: TGTGCCAGCAGCTTTGGAGGTTTCAATCAGCCCCAGCATTTT. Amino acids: CASSFGGFNQPQHF.